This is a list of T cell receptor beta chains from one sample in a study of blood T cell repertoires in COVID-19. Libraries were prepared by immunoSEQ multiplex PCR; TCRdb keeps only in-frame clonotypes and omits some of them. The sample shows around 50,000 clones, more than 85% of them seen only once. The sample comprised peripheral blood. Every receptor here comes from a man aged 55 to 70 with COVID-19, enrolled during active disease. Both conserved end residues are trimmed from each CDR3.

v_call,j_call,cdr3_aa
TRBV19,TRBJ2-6,ASLGASGSSSGANVLT
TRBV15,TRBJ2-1,ATSRDGRTSGIEQF
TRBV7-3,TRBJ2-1,ASSLVPSPYNEQF
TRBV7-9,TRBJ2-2,ASSLGRDRVSGELF
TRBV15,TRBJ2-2,ATSRDLAAGGGNTGELF
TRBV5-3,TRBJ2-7,ARSLNRDRVFSRSYEQY
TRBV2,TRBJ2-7,ASSESGRRWTP
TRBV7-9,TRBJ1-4,ASSLEGNEKLF
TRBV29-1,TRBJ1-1,SIIQGISTEAF
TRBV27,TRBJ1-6,ASSGALGGSPLH
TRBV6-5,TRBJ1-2,ASSYSGQYYGYT